Listed here is a single T cell receptor (beta chain). What it recognizes is unknown. The sample comes from a study of cytomegalovirus exposure and HLA in healthy donors. Study findings and constraints: Later on, an analysis tied some 17,000 TCR beta sequences to HLA alleles at 0.05 false discovery rate.

Primers for the PCR totalled 60 Vbeta and 13 Jbeta. As handled by the study authors: About 10 million of some 80 million unique TCR beta chains were shared, per a later count. Clones were read by immunoSEQ multiplex PCR, and TCRdb kept only the in-frame ones, dropping some. V, J and clone size were drawn from that table, and D and trimming were deduced from the DNA. This sample yields fewer than 120,000 clones, of which approximately 82% are seen a single time; around 15% belongs to the top ten. Germline V gene data show CDR1 as SNHLY and CDR2 as FYNNEI. The V and J ends lost 4 bases and 7 bases respectively, with 19 bases between them. The CDR3 runs 15 residues.

This clonotype originated in a man between 25 and 39 years old in good health and CMV-seropositive. V is TRBV2 and J is TRBJ1-2, with a tentative D call TRBD1 (6 bases). The sequenced sample was PBMCs. The CDR3 loop is CASSAPVSGVSGYTF. The CDR3 nucleotides are TGTGCCAGCAGTGCGCCGGTGTCAGGGGTATCTGGCTACACCTTC.